These T cell receptor beta chains were read from a single sample in a study of OX40 agonist ivuxolimab in advanced cancers. Assay: immunoSEQ multiplex PCR; the TCRdb copy retains only in-frame clones and omits some. Of 72,000 or so clones detected, 80% to 90% appear once; the ten largest clones hold around 0.86%. The starting material was CD4+ or CD8+ T cells sorted from blood, obtained in a trial of the OX40 agonist ivuxolimab. The receptors come from an adult with an advanced solid tumor such as melanoma, head and neck, liver or kidney cancer. CDR3s include the opening cysteine and the closing phenylalanine or tryptophan. A D gene is named only where the DNA matches it firmly. Rows may omit the clone size; those that give it use once, few, many or a size class.

cdr3_aa cdr3_nt j_call cdr3_length v_call clone_size d_call
CASSFTANTGELFF TGCGCCAGCAGTTTCACCGCGAACACCGGGGAGCTGTTTTTT TRBJ2-2 14 TRBV5-1 . .
CAWSPGTGARSSQPQHF TGTGCCTGGAGTCCCGGGACAGGGGCACGGTCTAGTCAGCCCCAGCATTTT TRBJ1-5 17 TRBV30 . TRBD1
CASSQEQGVGGYTF TGCGCCAGCAGCCAAGAACAGGGGGTCGGAGGCTACACCTTC TRBJ1-2 14 TRBV4-1 . TRBD1
CASSLSLDESYEQYF TGTGCCAGCAGCCTCAGCCTAGACGAGTCCTACGAGCAGTACTTC TRBJ2-7 15 TRBV6-5 . .
CASSITSGNTIYF TGTGCCAGTAGTATTACGTCCGGAAACACCATATATTTT TRBJ1-3 13 TRBV19 . .
CASSQFSLPLGYTF TGCGCCAGCAGCCAATTCTCCCTACCTCTTGGCTACACCTTC TRBJ1-2 14 TRBV4-3 once .
CASSRTVGGDTQYF TGTGCCAGCAGCCGGACCGTGGGGGGGGATACGCAGTATTTT TRBJ2-3 14 TRBV4-2 . TRBD2
CASSSYVDETQYF TGTGCCAGCAGTTCTTATGTCGACGAGACCCAGTACTTC TRBJ2-5 13 TRBV27 . .
CASIIFEALNEKLFF TGTGCCAGCATAATCTTCGAGGCCCTTAATGAAAAACTGTTTTTT TRBJ1-4 15 TRBV2 . .
CASSEALRQGNTIYF TGTGCCAGCAGTGAAGCCCTACGACAGGGAAACACCATATATTTT TRBJ1-3 15 TRBV2 . .
CASNGEGRREEKLFF TGTGCCAGCAACGGAGAGGGGAGGAGAGAAGAAAAACTGTTTTTT TRBJ1-4 15 TRBV6-6 . .
CASIQGRGYGYTF TGTGCCAGTATACAGGGAAGGGGCTATGGCTACACCTTC TRBJ1-2 13 TRBV2 . .
CASGSGRADWGTDTQYF TGCGCCAGCGGTAGCGGGAGGGCCGATTGGGGCACAGATACGCAGTATTTT TRBJ2-3 17 TRBV5-1 . TRBD2
CASSFTGRRQETQYF TGTGCCAGCAGCTTTACAGGACGGCGCCAAGAGACCCAGTACTTC TRBJ2-5 15 TRBV5-4 . .
CASSGGLAGAEQFF TGTGCCAGTAGTGGGGGACTAGCGGGGGCTGAGCAGTTCTTC TRBJ2-1 14 TRBV19 . TRBD2
CASRARDRGGAFF TGTGCCAGCAGAGCCCGGGACAGGGGGGGAGCTTTCTTT TRBJ1-1 13 TRBV5-6 . TRBD1
CASSTGGRAEAFF TGCGCCAGCAGCACAGGGGGTAGAGCTGAAGCTTTCTTT TRBJ1-1 13 TRBV5-1 . TRBD1
CASSAGKASGSPLHF TGTGCCAGCAGTGCCGGAAAAGCGTCTGGTTCACCCCTCCACTTT TRBJ1-6 15 TRBV25-1 . .
CSVRGSTNEKLFF TGCAGCGTTCGGGGGAGCACTAATGAAAAACTGTTTTTT TRBJ1-4 13 TRBV29-1 . .
CASGKDRANTEAFF TGTGCCAGCGGGAAGGACAGGGCCAACACTGAAGCTTTCTTT TRBJ1-1 14 TRBV2 . TRBD1
CATSRGAGQNEKLFF TGTGCCACCAGCAGAGGAGCAGGGCAAAATGAAAAACTGTTTTTT TRBJ1-4 15 TRBV15 . .
CASSVGPTGELFF TGTGCCAGCAGCGTAGGACCCACCGGGGAGCTGTTTTTT TRBJ2-2 13 TRBV9 . .
CASSQGASEQYF TGTGCCAGCAGCCAAGGGGCATCCGAGCAGTACTTC TRBJ2-7 12 TRBV7-9 few .